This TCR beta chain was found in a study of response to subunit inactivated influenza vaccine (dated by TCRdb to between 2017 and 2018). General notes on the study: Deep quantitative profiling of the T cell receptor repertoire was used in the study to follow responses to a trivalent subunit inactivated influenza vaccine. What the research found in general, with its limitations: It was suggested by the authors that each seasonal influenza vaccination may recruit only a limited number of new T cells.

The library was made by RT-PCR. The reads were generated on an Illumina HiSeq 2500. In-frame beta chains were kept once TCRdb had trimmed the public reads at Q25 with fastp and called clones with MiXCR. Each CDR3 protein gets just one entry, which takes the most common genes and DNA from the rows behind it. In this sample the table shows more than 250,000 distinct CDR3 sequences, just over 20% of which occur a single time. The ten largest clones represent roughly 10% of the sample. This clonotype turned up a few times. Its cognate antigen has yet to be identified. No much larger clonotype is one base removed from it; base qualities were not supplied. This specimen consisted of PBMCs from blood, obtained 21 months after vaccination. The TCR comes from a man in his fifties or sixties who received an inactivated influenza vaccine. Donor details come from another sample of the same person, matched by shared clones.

The base sequence is TGTGCCAGTAGTTATGGGGCAGGGGATAGCTCCTACAATGAGCAGTTCTTC. It specifies CASSYGAGDSSYNEQFF. Recombination connected TRBV19 to TRBJ2-1, and the D gene may be TRBD1, 6 bases matching. CDR1 and CDR2, looked up from the germline V gene (reference sequence), are LNHDA and SQIVND. Taken from cysteine to phenylalanine, the CDR3 has 17 residues. Of all the DNA, just the CDR3 is kept, 51 bases in frame from base 1. Trimming at the junction amounts to 5 bases on V and 0 bases on J, and the germline ends lie 17 bases apart.